This T cell receptor beta chain was documented in a study of blood T cell repertoires in COVID-19. Looking at the study overall: PBMCs, B-cell-depleted T cells, or T cells provided the cDNA or gDNA that made up the material.

The CDR3 is made up of 17 amino acids. CDR1 and CDR2 (germline): MNHEY, SVGEGT. The V and J ends lost 5 bases and 1 base, in that order; junction bases with no gene match: 12. This table comes from immunoSEQ multiplex PCR, and its TCRdb copy is limited to in-frame clones, with some not included. The repertoire holds 200,000 to 250,000 clones, roughly nine tenths seen once, with over 3% in the top ten. Cohorts were assigned according to the clinical history that participants reported. Source material: PBMCs or T cells enriched from blood (not recorded which). The V call is TRBV6-2 or TRBV6-3, the J call TRBJ2-7, with TRBD1 matching over 9 bases. The TCR sequence derives from a woman aged 45 to 65 in a cohort exposed to, infected with or recovered from COVID-19 (not recorded which). CDR3 in amino acids: CASSPPGQGPSSYEQYF. The CDR3 DNA reads TGTGCCAGCAGTCCCCCGGGACAGGGACCCTCGTCCTACGAGCAGTACTTC.